This T cell receptor beta chain was sequenced for a study of T-cell reconstitution after alpha-beta-depleted transplantation in children. Of note for this clonotype: Its antigen is undetermined.

Points from the study as a whole: Diversity and T-cell counts at one year after transplant derived mostly from new T cells. Approximately two months post-transplant, alpha-beta T cells reportedly originated from several hundred expanded graft clones. The study traced high day-60 TCRbeta diversity in some patients to surviving recipient T cells and thymic progenitors.

Researchers prepared the TCRbeta library using unique molecular identifiers, the study reports. TCRdb passed the PCR reads through MiXCR, listing each CDR3 protein once. The sample contains about 470,000 distinct CDR3 sequences, around two fifths of which appear only once. There are 14 residues in the CDR3. CDR1 is MNHNS, CDR2 SASEGT, per germline. V gave up 8 bases and J gave up 0 bases, with 11 bases separating them. Sequencing used PBMCs, obtained before TCRalphabeta/CD19-depleted stem cell transplant. This TCR came from a girl aged 2 to 9 with aplastic anemia, due to receive a stem cell transplant. The chain carries TRBV6-1 and TRBJ1-5; a weak D match, TRBD1 (5 bases). CDR3 in amino acids: CASRQHYSNQPQHF. DNA of the CDR3: TGTGCCAGCCGACAGCACTATAGCAATCAGCCCCAGCATTTT.